These 19 T cell receptor beta chains share one sample of origin, sequenced in a study of blood T cells in healthy people across ages. Next came a second PCR, run for about 6 to 11 cycles, which used a sample-barcoded 5' primer along with a J-beta primer mix. MiXCR was run by TCRdb on the 5' RACE reads, yielding one entry per CDR3 protein. The sample yields a few hundred thousand distinct CDR3 sequences, about half seen once. Sample: blood. Every receptor here comes from a man aged 55 to 70 in good health.

This sequence joins TRBV6-2 or TRBV6-3 and TRBJ2-1, with D maybe TRBD2 (6 bases). The V gene's germline CDR1 is MNHEY and CDR2 SVGEGT. V was shortened by 7 bases and J by 7 bases, with 17 bases between the two germline ends. This CDR3 has 14 residues. CDR3 sequence reads: CASTKGLAKNEQFF. The CDR3 DNA sequence: TGTGCCAGCACTAAAGGTCTAGCGAAGAATGAGCAGTTCTTC.

This clonotype was recorded at least ten times. The chain has TRBV20-1 and TRBJ2-3; D might be TRBD2 (7 bases). CDR3 length: 14 residues. V lost 1 base and J 2 bases, leaving 10 bases between the germline ends. CDR1 and CDR2 (germline): DFQATT, SNEGSKA (reference sequence). DNA of the CDR3: TGCAGTGCTAGAGCGGGGGGCAACACAGATACGCAGTATTTT. Its translation: CSARAGGNTDTQYF.

This clonotype was counted only a few times. The chain recombines TRBV6-6 with TRBJ1-5; weak D call: TRBD1 (6 bases). V was clipped by 9 bases and J by 7 bases, with 16 bases between them. The germline V gene encodes CDR1 MNHNY and CDR2 SVGAGI (reference sequence). This CDR3 has 13 residues. CDR3 in amino acids: CASQTGPLQPQHF. In DNA, the CDR3 is TGTGCCAGTCAGACAGGACCACTACAGCCCCAGCATTTT.

This chain links TRBV29-1 with TRBJ2-4; TRBD2 matches 13 bases. The end of the DNA fits TRBJ2-7 better, so the J call may be wrong. CDR3 length: 15 amino acids. Germline values: CDR1 SQVTM, CDR2 ANQGSEA. CDR3 sequence (DNA): TGCAGCGTTCGACGGACTAGCGGGAGAGGGTACGAGCAGTACTTC. This translates into CSVRRTSGRGYEQYF.

The rearrangement uses TRBV6-2 or TRBV6-3 and TRBJ2-7; no clear D gene. This CDR3 has 13 amino acids. Germline CDR1 reads MNHEY; CDR2 reads SVGEGT. The V gene lost 2 bases and the J gene lost 2 bases, with 7 bases spanning the gap. CDR3 bases: TGTGCCAGCAGTTACGGAAGTCCCTACGAGCAGTACTTC. Residues: CASSYGSPYEQYF.

This clonotype has just a few counts. V is TRBV29-1 and J is TRBJ1-2; TRBD1 matches at 7 bases. The CDR3 spans 12 residues. The junction had 6 bases not matched to a gene; V was cut back by 7 bases and J by 4 bases. Germline-derived CDR1 and CDR2 are SQVTM and ANQGSEA. The CDR3 spells CSAGQAGYGYTF. DNA of the CDR3: TGCAGCGCCGGACAGGCCGGCTATGGCTACACCTTC.

This clonotype turned up a few times. The chain uses TRBV29-1 and TRBJ1-2; possibly TRBD1 for D (5 bases). The CDR3 covers 12 residues. Germline V gene sequence: CDR1 SQVTM, CDR2 ANQGSEA. V shed 5 bases and J shed 8 bases, with 15 bases lying between them. The CDR3 DNA is TGCAGCGTTTGGTTGCAGGGTGGGGGCTACACCTTC. This sequence encodes CSVWLQGGGYTF.

The J gene is TRBJ2-3, the V gene TRBV20-1; possible D gene TRBD2, 6 bases. The CDR3 has 15 amino acids. Per germline, CDR1 DFQATT and CDR2 SNEGSKA (reference sequence). V dropped 3 bases and J dropped 0 bases, with 13 bases sitting between them. CDR3 sequence: CSASNPGTSTDTQYF. In DNA, the CDR3 is TGCAGTGCTAGCAACCCGGGGACTAGCACAGATACGCAGTATTTT.

The chain employs TRBV11-1 and TRBJ2-7, with D maybe TRBD2 (6 bases). CDR1 is SGHAT, CDR2 FQDESV, per germline (reference sequence). The V end was cut by 8 bases, the J end by 4 bases, with 12 bases between. The CDR3 length is 12 residues. The CDR3 region is CASGRGPYEQYF. CDR3 sequence (DNA): TGTGCCAGCGGGCGGGGACCTTACGAGCAGTACTTC.

V is TRBV12-3 or TRBV12-4 and J is TRBJ1-5; D is unresolved. V lost 5 bases and J 4 bases, leaving 12 bases between the germline ends. The CDR3 covers 14 residues. The CDR3 region has the DNA TGTGCCAGCAGTCTCGGCCAGCCGAATCAGCCCCAGCATTTT. As protein: CASSLGQPNQPQHF.

This sequence joins TRBV7-6 and TRBJ2-4, with 12 positions matching TRBD2. The DNA end is a closer match to TRBJ2-7, so the J assignment may be wrong. Germline V CDR1 and CDR2: SGHVS, FNYEAQ. The CDR3 sequence is 15 residues long. The CDR3 bases are TGTGCCAGCAGCTTAAGGGCTAGCGGGGGGGCCGAGCAGTACTTC. It yields the protein CASSLRASGGAEQYF.

V usage is TRBV7-6 and J usage is TRBJ2-7; no clear D gene. Trimming removed 0 bases from V and 2 bases from J, with 17 bases in between. Germline CDR1 SGHVS, CDR2 FNYEAQ. There are 17 residues in the CDR3. DNA for the CDR3: TGTGCCAGCAGCTTAGCGCAATCAAAGGGCCCTCCCTACGAGCAGTACTTC. Protein: CASSLAQSKGPPYEQYF.

V usage is TRBV30 and J usage is TRBJ2-5, with D perhaps TRBD1 (6 bases). The closer fit of TRBJ2-7 to the DNA end suggests the J call may be wrong. The CDR3 consists of 13 residues. Germline loops: CDR1 GTSNPN, CDR2 SVGIG (reference sequence). The CDR3 here is CAWGAGTPYEQYF. CDR3 DNA: TGTGCCTGGGGTGCCGGGACACCCTACGAGCAGTACTTC.

This chain uses TRBV27 with TRBJ1-2; 8 bases line up with TRBD1. Trimming removed 2 bases from V and 4 bases from J; junction bases left unmatched: 3. CDR1 and CDR2 (germline): MNHEY, SMNVEV (reference sequence). The CDR3 length is 14 residues. CDR3 DNA: TGTGCCAGCAGTTTACGGACAGGGACCTATGGCTACACCTTC. This codes for CASSLRTGTYGYTF.

In its sample, this clonotype was seen a few times. The V gene is TRBV29-1, the J gene TRBJ2-1, with a weak D call TRBD2 (6 bases). Germline-derived CDR1 and CDR2 are SQVTM and ANQGSEA. Trimming cost V 4 bases and J 2 bases, with 15 bases left between them. This CDR3 contains 15 residues. The CDR3 DNA sequence: TGCAGCGTTGTTCGACCGGGGGTGCCCTACAATGAGCAGTTCTTC. Amino acids: CSVVRPGVPYNEQFF.

V usage is TRBV20-1 and J usage is TRBJ2-1; a weak D match, TRBD1 (6 bases). Deletions cut 7 bases from V and 7 bases from J, with 23 bases between. Germline V gene lookup returns CDR1 DFQATT and CDR2 SNEGSKA (reference sequence). The CDR3 totals 15 residues. This CDR3 reads CSVPQGSGTGNEQFF. The CDR3 region has the DNA TGCAGTGTTCCACAGGGTTCGGGTACTGGGAATGAGCAGTTCTTC.

This clonotype was seen a handful of times. The chain joins TRBV29-1 to TRBJ2-1, with TRBD2 matching 7 bases. From germline, CDR1 is SQVTM and CDR2 ANQGSEA. Trimming removed 4 bases from V and 0 bases from J; junction bases left unmatched: 6. This CDR3 contains 15 residues. The CDR3 DNA follows: TGCAGCGTTGGAGGGCTAGCGGACTCCTACAATGAGCAGTTCTTC. Translation: CSVGGLADSYNEQFF.

This clonotype was counted once. CDR3 residues: CASSLSTSPKGYGYTF. The CDR3 nucleotides read TGTGCCAGCAGCTTAAGTACTTCCCCAAAGGGCTATGGCTACACCTTC. The chain is built from TRBV11-2 and TRBJ1-2, with D unclear. Trimming shortened V by 2 bases and J by 4 bases, and 17 bases separated the two germline ends. Germline-derived CDR1 and CDR2 are SGHAT and FQNNGV. The CDR3 sequence is 16 residues long.

This clonotype came up many times. The CDR3 DNA sequence: TGTGCCAGCACCTGGGGGGGCGTGCGGACTAGAGCCTACGAGCAGTACTTC. This gives the protein CASTWGGVRTRAYEQYF. This rearrangement joins TRBV28 to TRBJ2-7, with D perhaps TRBD2 (7 bases). The ends were cut back, 7 bases at V and 2 bases at J, with 24 bases in the middle. This CDR3 comprises 17 residues. Looked up from germline, CDR1 is MDHEN and CDR2 is SYDVKM.